These 26 T cell receptor beta chains were all obtained from the same sample, sequenced in a study of Ad26.COV2.S vaccination and SARS-CoV-2 variants. Treatment noted: around 19 received Ad26.COV2.S at low or high dose, single or two shots; 5 received placebo; per-sample allocation not given. Sampling took place 63 days after the first vaccine or placebo injection. The data were produced by immunoSEQ multiplex PCR, yet TCRdb's version contains in-frame clones alone and is incomplete. This table holds around 450,000 clones, about 91% found once. This material consisted of peripheral blood, taken in a trial of Ad26.COV2.S vaccine versus placebo. These receptors all stem from a person between 18 and 65 years old who received the Ad26.COV2.S COVID-19 vaccine or a placebo.

This clone was seen once. The chain carries TRBV5-1 and TRBJ2-7, with D possibly being TRBD1 (5 bases). The CDR3 is made up of 15 amino acids. V dropped 7 bases and J dropped 2 bases, with 19 bases sitting between them. Looked up from germline, CDR1 is SGHRS and CDR2 is YFSETQ. CDR3 in DNA: TGCGCCAGCGGCACAGACAGTGGGGTTCCCTACGAGCAGTACTTC. Translated: CASGTDSGVPYEQYF.

This sequence joins TRBV5-6 and TRBJ2-2; D remains ambiguous. V was clipped by 5 bases and J by 1 base, with 12 bases between them. CDR1 is SGHDT, CDR2 YYEEEE, per germline. The length of the CDR3 is 15 residues. This chain's CDR3 is CASSLRFGNTGELFF. The CDR3 nucleotides read TGTGCCAGCAGTCTCCGCTTCGGGAACACCGGGGAGCTGTTTTTT. The full variable domain, in which reference TRBV5-6 and TRBJ2-2 provide the parts outside the CDR3, is DAGVTQSPTHLIKTRGQQVTLRCSPKSGHDTVSWYQQALGQGPQFIFQYYEEEERQRGNFPDRFSGHQFPNYSSELNVNALLLGDSALYLCASSLRFGNTGELFFGEGSRLTVL.

The rearrangement links TRBV7-3 to TRBJ1-1; a weak D match, TRBD1 (6 bases). There are 15 residues in the CDR3. Trimming left V 2 bases short and J 1 base short, with 11 bases between. CDR1 is SGHTA, CDR2 FQGTGA, per germline. CDR3: CASSLAGARNTEAFF. CDR3 nucleotide sequence: TGTGCCAGCAGCTTAGCGGGGGCGAGGAACACTGAAGCTTTCTTT.

The genes are TRBV7-3 and TRBJ2-5; TRBD2 might be the D (6 bases). Per germline, CDR1 SGHTA and CDR2 FQGTGA. The CDR3 covers 13 residues. The V gene lost 5 bases and the J gene lost 3 bases, with 10 bases spanning the gap. The CDR3 DNA sequence: TGTGCCAGCAGCCAGACTAGGGAAGAGACCCAGTACTTC. This codes for CASSQTREETQYF.

This clone was seen a few times. The chain couples TRBV4-1 to TRBJ1-5; possibly TRBD1 for D (5 bases). Deletions cut 2 bases from V and 2 bases from J, with 10 bases between. Germline V gives CDR1 MGHRA, CDR2 YSYEKL. The CDR3 contains 15 residues. In DNA form, the CDR3 reads TGCGCCAGCAGCCAACAGGGTTTGGGCAATCAGCCCCAGCATTTT. It specifies CASSQQGLGNQPQHF.

The J gene is TRBJ1-6, the V gene TRBV7-2; D is unclear. Trimming shortened V by 2 bases and J by 7 bases, and 6 bases separated the two germline ends. CDR3 length: 13 residues. Germline CDR1 reads SGHTA; CDR2 reads FQGNSA. CDR3 in DNA: TGTGCCAGCAGCTTATTGGGGAATTCACCCCTCCACTTT. This translates into CASSLLGNSPLHF.

This clone was seen only once. The chain links TRBV6-2 or TRBV6-3 to TRBJ2-7, with 10 nucleotides matching TRBD1. CDR1 MNHEY and CDR2 SVGEGT come from the germline V gene. The CDR3 consists of 17 residues. Trimming removed 0 bases from V and 3 bases from J; junction bases left unmatched: 8. This CDR3 reads CASSYSTGQGEHYEQYV. In DNA form, the CDR3 reads TGTGCCAGCAGTTACTCCACTGGACAGGGGGAACACTACGAGCAGTACGTC.

This chain connects TRBV5-6 to TRBJ2-5, with D uncertain. Per the germline V gene, CDR1 is SGHDT and CDR2 is YYEEEE. The CDR3 covers 10 residues. The V end lost 7 bases, the J end lost 1 base, and 2 bases lay between the germline ends. CDR3 in DNA: TGTGCCAGCGGCCAAGAGACCCAGTACTTC. Translation gives CASGQETQYF.

This chain links TRBV20-1 with TRBJ2-7, with a weak D call TRBD1 (6 bases). Trimming left V 3 bases short and J 0 bases short, with 21 bases between. The CDR3 has 17 amino acids. The germline V gene has CDR1 DFQATT and CDR2 SNEGSKA (reference sequence). The CDR3 coding sequence is TGCAGTGCTAGTGGGGGCCCTCTAGGCCTAAGCTCCTACGAGCAGTACTTC. Its protein product is CSASGGPLGLSSYEQYF.

The count of this clone is one. Other DNA variants within this sample encode the same CDR3. This chain connects TRBV5-1 to TRBJ1-6, with D maybe TRBD1 (5 bases). Germline values: CDR1 SGHRS, CDR2 YFSETQ. The CDR3 consists of 14 residues. Trimming shortened V by 1 base and J by 7 bases, and 9 bases separated the two germline ends. The CDR3 DNA reads TGCGCCAGCAGCTTGCCGGGGGGGAATTCACCCCTCCACTTT. It is translated as CASSLPGGNSPLHF. The full variable domain, in which reference TRBV5-1 and TRBJ1-6 provide the parts outside the CDR3, is KAGVTQTPRYLIKTRGQQVTLSCSPISGHRSVSWYQQTPGQGLQFLFEYFSETQRNKGNFPGRFSGRQFSNSRSEMNVSTLELGDSALYLCASSLPGGNSPLHFGNGTRLTVT.

The chain combines TRBV5-5 with TRBJ1-1; tentatively, D is TRBD1 (6 bases). Germline V gives CDR1 SGHKS, CDR2 YYEKEE (reference sequence). Trimming cost V 3 bases and J 3 bases, with 18 bases left between them. The CDR3 spans 16 residues. The CDR3 sequence: CASSYQVRTDHTEAFF. CDR3 bases: TGTGCCAGCAGCTACCAGGTGCGGACAGACCACACTGAAGCTTTCTTT.

The chain has TRBV13 and TRBJ2-1; D unclear. This CDR3 region has 15 residues. Deletions cut 1 base from V and 0 bases from J, with 7 bases between. Germline-derived CDR1 and CDR2 are PRHDT and FYEKMQ (reference sequence). Written as DNA, the CDR3 is TGTGCCAGCAGCTTAGAATCGGGCTCCTACAATGAGCAGTTCTTC. Amino acids: CASSLESGSYNEQFF.

This chain uses TRBV7-3 with TRBJ2-1; weak D call: TRBD2 (6 bases). Deletions cut 3 bases from V and 0 bases from J, with 18 bases between. The CDR3 length is 18 residues. CDR1 and CDR2 (germline): SGHTA, FQGTGA. CDR3 sequence reads: CASSFGPPGRISYNEQFF. The CDR3 DNA sequence: TGTGCCAGCAGCTTCGGACCCCCCGGGAGAATCTCCTACAATGAGCAGTTCTTC. Full variable domain (missing parts from reference TRBV7-3 and TRBJ2-1): GAGVSQTPSNKVTEKGKYVELRCDPISGHTALYWYRQSLGQGPEFLIYFQGTGAADDSGLPNDRFFAVRPEGSVSTLKIQRTERGDSAVYLCASSFGPPGRISYNEQFFGPGTRLTVL.

The chain carries TRBV18 and TRBJ2-5; D is ambiguous. CDR1 and CDR2 from the germline V gene are KGHSH and LQKENI. The ends were cut back, 2 bases at V and 5 bases at J, with 9 bases in the middle. The CDR3 loop spans 13 amino acids. The CDR3 region has the DNA TGTGCCAGCTCACCAGGGCCAGAGGAGACCCAGTACTTC. Its translation: CASSPGPEETQYF.

This clone has a single count. This chain connects TRBV29-1 to TRBJ2-5; no definite D call. The CDR3 loop spans 12 amino acids. CDR1 and CDR2 from the germline V gene are SQVTM and ANQGSEA. V was pared by 0 bases and J by 2 bases, with 4 bases between. CDR3 region: CSVEEQQETQYF. Here the CDR3 DNA reads TGCAGCGTTGAAGAACAGCAAGAGACCCAGTACTTC.

About this clone: Other nucleotide sequences in the sample specify the same CDR3. V and J are TRBV6-5 and TRBJ1-3, with D unclear. Germline V gene sequence: CDR1 MNHEY, CDR2 SVGAGI. Trimming left V 0 bases short and J 4 bases short, with 7 bases between. This CDR3 has 14 amino acids. The CDR3 spells CASSYSGRGNTIYF. The CDR3 DNA is TGTGCCAGCAGTTACTCGGGCAGGGGAAACACCATATATTTT.

The rearrangement joins TRBV5-1 to TRBJ2-6; 7 nucleotides agree with TRBD1. The CDR3 runs 19 residues. The V gene's germline CDR1 is SGHRS and CDR2 YFSETQ. Germline trimming cut 1 base from V and 0 bases from J; bases unmatched to any gene: 10. CDR3 sequence reads: CASSLSWGQRTSGANVLTF. DNA for the CDR3: TGCGCCAGCAGCTTGTCTTGGGGACAGAGAACCTCTGGGGCCAACGTCCTGACTTTC.

The V call is TRBV6-5, the J call TRBJ1-6; D is uncertain. This CDR3 contains 14 residues. V lost 3 bases and J 7 bases, leaving 10 bases between the germline ends. CDR1 is MNHEY, CDR2 SVGAGI, per germline. CDR3 protein: CASSYLGGNSPLHF. In DNA, the CDR3 is TGTGCCAGCAGTTATCTTGGAGGGAATTCACCCCTCCACTTT.

The chain carries TRBV12-5 and TRBJ2-5; D gene uncertain. The CDR3 has 13 residues. CDR1 is LGHNT, CDR2 FRNRAP, per germline. Trimming removed 5 bases from V and 2 bases from J, with 9 bases in between. In DNA form, the CDR3 reads TGTGCTAGTGGTCGTCAGGAACAAGAGACCCAGTACTTC. Translating it yields CASGRQEQETQYF. Complete variable domain (other parts from reference TRBV12-5 and TRBJ2-5): DARVTQTPRHKVTEMGQEVTMRCQPILGHNTVFWYRQTMMQGLELLAYFRNRAPLDDSGMPKDRFSAEMPDATLATLKIQPSEPRDSAVYFCASGRQEQETQYFGPGTRLLVL.

CDR3 nucleotide sequence: TGTGCCAGCAGTTTATCTGGGGCGACACCCCTCCACTTT. Translating it yields CASSLSGATPLHF. The genes are TRBV12-3 or TRBV12-4 and TRBJ1-6, with D maybe TRBD1 (5 bases). V shed 2 bases and J shed 11 bases, with 10 bases lying between them. CDR3 length equals 13 residues.

Here the CDR3 DNA reads TGTGCCAGTAGTACTCTAGCGGGGGGGCCCTACAATGAGCAGTTCTTC. It encodes CASSTLAGGPYNEQFF. The J gene is TRBJ2-1, the V gene TRBV19; TRBD2 matches 12 bases. CDR3 length: 16 residues. Trimming at V came to 4 bases and at J to 2 bases, leaving 3 bases not matched to a gene. From germline, CDR1 is LNHDA and CDR2 SQIVND (reference sequence).

The chain links TRBV7-8 to TRBJ2-7, with D perhaps TRBD2 (5 bases). CDR3 length equals 16 residues. Per germline, CDR1 SGHVS and CDR2 FQNEAQ. V dropped 3 bases and J dropped 3 bases, with 18 bases sitting between them. The chain's CDR3 is CASSLGNPGNLYEQYV. The CDR3 DNA follows: TGTGCCAGCAGCTTGGGGAATCCGGGAAACCTCTACGAGCAGTACGTC.

The V call is TRBV2, the J call TRBJ2-5; D is possibly TRBD1 (5 bases). The CDR3 covers 17 residues. Trimming shortened V by 5 bases and J by 5 bases, and 24 bases separated the two germline ends. Germline V gives CDR1 SNHLY, CDR2 FYNNEI. In DNA, the CDR3 is TGTGCCAGCAGTAAGACATCTCCAAACAGGAGACCCGAGACCCAGTACTTC. Translation: CASSKTSPNRRPETQYF.

V and J are TRBV18 and TRBJ1-3; D perhaps matches TRBD1 (6 bases). V lost 3 bases, J lost 4 bases, and 13 bases lay in between. The CDR3 length is 15 residues. CDR1 is KGHSH and CDR2 is LQKENI in the germline V gene. DNA for the CDR3: TGTGCCAGCTCACCGTTACAGGGTCGGGGAAACACCATATATTTT. Its translation: CASSPLQGRGNTIYF. Looking up the rest from reference TRBV18 and TRBJ1-3 gives the full variable domain: NAGVMQNPRHLVRRRGQEARLRCSPMKGHSHVYWYRQLPEEGLKFMVYLQKENIIDESGMPKERFSAEFPKEGPSILRIQQVVRGDSAAYFCASSPLQGRGNTIYFGEGSWLTVV.

The chain is built from TRBV20-1 and TRBJ2-5; TRBD2 matches at 11 bases. This CDR3 has 14 amino acids. The germline V gene encodes CDR1 DFQATT and CDR2 SNEGSKA (reference sequence). V dropped 3 bases and J dropped 3; count of bases not matched to a gene: 3. CDR3 sequence reads: CSASRGLAEETQYF. For the CDR3, the DNA is TGCAGTGCTAGTAGGGGACTAGCGGAAGAGACCCAGTACTTC.

This chain links TRBV11-1 with TRBJ2-1, with 7 bases aligning to TRBD2. CDR3 length: 15 amino acids. Unmatched junction bases numbered 8, after V lost 6 bases and J lost 3 bases. Looked up from germline, CDR1 is SGHAT and CDR2 is FQDESV (reference sequence). As DNA, the CDR3 is TGTGCCAGCAGACCTCCGGGGGGTATCTACAATGAGCAGTTCTTC. Its protein is CASRPPGGIYNEQFF.